A selection of T cell receptor beta chains follows, all from one sample in a study of breast tumors, draining lymph nodes, adjacent tissues. From the multiplex PCR reads, TCRdb called clonotypes with MiXCR, one entry per CDR3 protein. The table has over 200,000 distinct CDR3 sequences, less than 40% seen once. The sample consisted of axillary lymph node tissue. These receptors were taken from a female donor with breast cancer. Some clones in this sample may be carry-over from other donors' samples. CDR3s include the opening cysteine and the closing phenylalanine or tryptophan. The D gene is left open where the match is weak. Not all rows give a size; the values are once, few, many and, for expanded clones, a class.

DNA	CDR3	size	V	J	D
TGTGCCAGCAGTCACGGGGCTAGCGGGAGGTCGATGAAGCAGTACTTC	CASSHGASGRSMKQYF	few	TRBV6-2/TRBV6-3	TRBJ2-7	TRBD2
TGCAGTGCTTTAGGAATGCTTAGCGGGAGAGTTTTCAATGAGCAGTTCTTC	CSALGMLSGRVFNEQFF	once	TRBV20-1	TRBJ2-1	TRBD2
TGTGCCAGCTCACCAGGGACAGGGCCTGAATATGGCTACACCTTC	CASSPGTGPEYGYTF	many	TRBV18	TRBJ1-2	TRBD1
TGTGCCAGCTCACCAAACAGCCCTGAGTGGACAGATACGCAGTATTTT	CASSPNSPEWTDTQYF	many	TRBV18	TRBJ2-3	.
TGTGCCACCAGTGATTTGAGGGCCACAGATACGCAGTATTTT	CATSDLRATDTQYF	many	TRBV24-1	TRBJ2-3	.
TGTGCCAGTACCGGGGGGCAGGCGGATACGCAGTATTTT	CASTGGQADTQYF	many	TRBV6-4	TRBJ2-3	.
TGCAGTGCCTCGCGGGACAGGGGGCTTCAGCCCCAGCATTTT	CSASRDRGLQPQHF	.	TRBV20-1	TRBJ1-5	TRBD1
TGTGCCAGCAGCCCGACGAGGGGGGCTAGTGAAAAACTGTTTTTT	CASSPTRGASEKLFF	many	TRBV5-6	TRBJ1-4	.
TGTGCCAGCGGCTTCCGGGACAGGAGGTCTGGAAACACCATATATTTT	CASGFRDRRSGNTIYF	many	TRBV7-2	TRBJ1-3	TRBD1
TGTGCCAGCGGTCTAGCGGGGCAGCCCTACGAGCAGTACTTC	CASGLAGQPYEQYF	many	TRBV7-9	TRBJ2-7	TRBD2
TGTGCCAGCAGCTTAGAGCCCTCCCTAGCGACCCAGTACTTC	CASSLEPSLATQYF	.	TRBV7-9	TRBJ2-5	.
TGCAGTGCCCCTGGTCTGGGACTAGCAAATGAGCAGTTCTTC	CSAPGLGLANEQFF	many	TRBV20-1	TRBJ2-1	TRBD2
TGCAGTGCTAGGGGCTGGGCAGACGGCAATGAGCAGTTCTTC	CSARGWADGNEQFF	many	TRBV20-1	TRBJ2-1	.
TGTGCCAGCAGTAAGCGGTCGAACACCGGGGAGCTGTCTTCTGGGGCCAACGTCCTGACTTTC	CASSKRSNTGELSSGANVLTF	.	TRBV2	TRBJ2-6	.
TGTGCCTGGAGTCTAGGGTATGGCTACACCTTC	CAWSLGYGYTF	many	TRBV30	TRBJ1-2	.
TGTGCCAGCAGTGACCAGTACTATGGCTACACCTTC	CASSDQYYGYTF	many	TRBV2	TRBJ1-2	.
TGCGCCAGCAGCTTTAACTACAATGAGCAGTTCTTC	CASSFNYNEQFF	many	TRBV5-1	TRBJ2-1	.
TGTGCCAGCAGGGGGAGGCAGGAAAGCTCCTACGAGCAGTACTTC	CASRGRQESSYEQYF	.	TRBV5-5	TRBJ2-7	.
TGTGCCAGTAGTCCGGGGCCGGGACCCCAGCATTTT	CASSPGPGPQHF	many	TRBV19	TRBJ1-5	.
TGTGCCAGCACGGCTTACCAAGAGACCCAGTACTTC	CASTAYQETQYF	many	TRBV2	TRBJ2-5	.
TGCGCCAGCAGTCACAGGGGAAGCAATGAGCAGTTCTTC	CASSHRGSNEQFF	few	TRBV10-1	TRBJ2-1	TRBD1
TGTGCCAGCTCACCACCAACGGCAGGAGACACCGGGGAGCTGTTTTTT	CASSPPTAGDTGELFF	many	TRBV18	TRBJ2-2	.
TGCGCCAGCAGCTTGGTAGCGGCTAGCACAGATACGCAGTATTTT	CASSLVAASTDTQYF	many	TRBV5-1	TRBJ2-3	.
TGCAGCGTCGGGGGAGGGAAGGGGACAGATACGCAGTATTTT	CSVGGGKGTDTQYF	.	TRBV29-1	TRBJ2-3	TRBD2
TGTGCCAGCAGCCAAGTCCGGCGGACTGCGAACACCGGGGAGCTGTTTTTT	CASSQVRRTANTGELFF	many	TRBV3-1	TRBJ2-2	.
TGTGCCAGCAGTGACTCAGGGTTGGCCAATGAGCAGTTCTTC	CASSDSGLANEQFF	many	TRBV6-4	TRBJ2-1	.
TGTGCCAGCAGCAGGACAGGGCCTTCTACAGATACGCAGTATTTT	CASSRTGPSTDTQYF	many	TRBV27	TRBJ2-3	TRBD1
TGCGCCAGCAGCTTGGGGCTAGCGGGAGACGGGTATAACATTCAGTACTTC	CASSLGLAGDGYNIQYF	.	TRBV5-1	TRBJ2-4	TRBD2
TGTGCCAGCAGCCGGAAGACAGGCTACGAGCAGTACTTC	CASSRKTGYEQYF	many	TRBV12-3/TRBV12-4	TRBJ2-7	.
TGTGCCAGCAGCTCACAGGGGGGGAAGATAACTAATGAAAAACTGTTTTTT	CASSSQGGKITNEKLFF	.	TRBV5-4	TRBJ1-4	TRBD1
TGTGCCAGCAGTGTGGGGGTGGAGACCCAGTACTTC	CASSVGVETQYF	.	TRBV6-1	TRBJ2-5	.
TGTGCCAGCAGCCCCTGGCTTGTGGGTGAGCAGTTCTTC	CASSPWLVGEQFF	many	TRBV7-9	TRBJ2-1	.
TGTGCCAGCTCACGAGGACTAGCGGGACCCTACAATGAGCAGTTCTTC	CASSRGLAGPYNEQFF	.	TRBV18	TRBJ2-1	TRBD2
TGTGCCATCAGTGAGAGTTGGGCGGGAGCAACGGCCAAAAACATTCAGTACTTC	CAISESWAGATAKNIQYF	many	TRBV10-3	TRBJ2-4	TRBD2
TGTGCCAGCAGCTTGACTAGCGGGAGGGCCATGGGTAGTGAGCAGTTCTTC	CASSLTSGRAMGSEQFF	many	TRBV7-2	TRBJ2-1	TRBD2
TGCGCCAGCAGTTCCGGTACCGATGCGCAGTATTTT	CASSSGTDAQYF	.	TRBV6-5	TRBJ2-3	.
TGTGCCAGCAGTTTTACCGGACAAGGGACAGATACGCGGTATTTT	CASSFTGQGTDTRYF	.	TRBV28	TRBJ2-3	TRBD1
TGTGCCAGCGTTCGACAGGGACCCACAGATACGCAGTATTTT	CASVRQGPTDTQYF	many	TRBV6-1	TRBJ2-3	TRBD1
TGTGCCTGGAGTCTTACAGGGGTAGAAAAACTGTTTTTT	CAWSLTGVEKLFF	many	TRBV30	TRBJ1-4	TRBD1
TGTGCCAGCAGTCACTCTGGGGGGACGGCTACCTACGAGCAGTACTTC	CASSHSGGTATYEQYF	.	TRBV6-5	TRBJ2-7	.
TGTGCCAGCAGTCCCCAGGGGGGCCAAAACATTCAGTACTTC	CASSPQGGQNIQYF	few	TRBV6-2/TRBV6-3	TRBJ2-4	.
TGCAGCGTTGTACTAGCGGGGGCGATGGGTACGCGGTATTTT	CSVVLAGAMGTRYF	.	TRBV29-1	TRBJ2-3	TRBD2
TGTGCCAGCAGCGTGGGATCTGGGGCCAACGTCCTGACTTTC	CASSVGSGANVLTF	many	TRBV9	TRBJ2-6	.
TGTGCCAGCAGTGGGACAGTCCTTCCCGGGGAGCTGTTTTTT	CASSGTVLPGELFF	many	TRBV11-2	TRBJ2-2	TRBD1
TGCGCCAGCAGCTTAACAGGGAGCACTGAAGCTTTCTTT	CASSLTGSTEAFF	.	TRBV5-1	TRBJ1-1	.
.	CASSFYICGARGGYDTDTQYF	.	TRBV7-8	TRBJ2-3	.
TGTGCTAGTGGTTTGGTACTGAGGGTTCAAGTTACTAGCGGGAGGTTTTCCAATGAGCAGTTCTTC	CASGLVLRVQVTSGRFSNEQFF	.	TRBV12-5	TRBJ2-1	TRBD2
TGTGCCAGCAGTTCCCGCGGACAGGGGGCGATCTCCTATAATTCACCCCTCCACTTT	CASSSRGQGAISYNSPLHF	.	TRBV6-5	TRBJ1-6	TRBD1
TGTGCCAGCTCACTCCAGGGGCACTATGGCTACACCTTC	CASSLQGHYGYTF	many	TRBV18	TRBJ1-2	.
TGTGCCAGCAGAGACCGGGACAGGGCTCTCCAAGAGACCCAGTACTTC	CASRDRDRALQETQYF	many	TRBV5-6	TRBJ2-5	TRBD1
TGCAGTGCTAGAAATACTAGCAGGATAGCCAAAAACATTCAGTACTTC	CSARNTSRIAKNIQYF	.	TRBV20-1	TRBJ2-4	.
TGTGCCAGCAGTGAGGGGGTCAGGGTGGCTATATTCTTACGTGCTAACTATGGCTACACCTTC	CASSEGVRVAIFLRANYGYTF	.	TRBV25-1	TRBJ1-2	.
TGTGCCAGCAGCCCGACTCGGGACAGCAAAGGGAAACTGTTTTTT	CASSPTRDSKGKLFF	few	TRBV7-8	TRBJ1-4	TRBD1
TGCAGTGTTGAAAGCCTTGATAAGGAGACCCAGTACTTC	CSVESLDKETQYF	many	TRBV20-1	TRBJ2-5	.